This TCR beta chain originates from a study of post-analysis software for immune sequencing data. Whole-study findings and limits: TRBV5-6, TRBV5-1 and TRBV20-1 belonged to a set of about five TRBV segments that were more frequent in patients than controls. Batch-matched samples strongly co-clustered by F measure. Controls had significantly higher normalized Chao1 diversity than multiple sclerosis patients.

Unique molecular identifiers tagged the TCR beta cDNA libraries. TCRdb used MiXCR to reprocess the PCR reads, holding one entry per CDR3 protein. The table shows 650,000 to 850,000 distinct CDR3 sequences, with around 42% occurring only once. The germline V gene has CDR1 MNHEY and CDR2 SMNVEV (reference sequence). V was clipped by 4 bases and J by 11 bases; unmatched bases: 10. CDR3 length: 13 residues. Of note for this clonotype: Its matching antigen is unknown.

This receptor was obtained from a girl aged 10 to 17 with multiple sclerosis. The rearrangement links TRBV27 to TRBJ2-5; 7 bases line up with TRBD2. The sample was blood. The CDR3 DNA follows: TGTGCCAGCAGTTACGGGGACCCCGGGGGGCAGTACTTC. This encodes CASSYGDPGGQYF.